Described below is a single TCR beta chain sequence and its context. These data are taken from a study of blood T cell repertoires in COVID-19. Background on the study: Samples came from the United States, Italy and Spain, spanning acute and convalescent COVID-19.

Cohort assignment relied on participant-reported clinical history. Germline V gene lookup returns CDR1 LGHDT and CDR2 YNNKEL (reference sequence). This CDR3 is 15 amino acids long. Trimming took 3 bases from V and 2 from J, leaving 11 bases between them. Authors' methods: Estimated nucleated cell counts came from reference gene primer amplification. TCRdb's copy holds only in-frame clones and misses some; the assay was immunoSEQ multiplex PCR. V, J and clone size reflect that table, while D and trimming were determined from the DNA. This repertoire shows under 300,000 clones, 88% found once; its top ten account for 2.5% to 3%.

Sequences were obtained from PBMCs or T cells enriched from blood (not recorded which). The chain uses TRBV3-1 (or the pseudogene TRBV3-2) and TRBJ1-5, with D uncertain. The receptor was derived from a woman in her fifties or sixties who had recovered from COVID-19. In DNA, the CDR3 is TGTGCCAGCAGCCAGAACAGTGACGGCAATCAGCCCCAGCATTTT. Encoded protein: CASSQNSDGNQPQHF.